This TCR beta chain was documented in a study of cytomegalovirus exposure and HLA in healthy donors. Study as a whole: Of the donors genotyped, approximately 410 in all, 75% to 85% fell in the Caucasian-associated ancestry cluster.

Vbeta (60) and Jbeta (13) primers were used in the PCR. The assay was immunoSEQ multiplex PCR, and TCRdb's table has in-frame clones only and misses some. Of about 110,000 clones listed, around 80% are singletons. About this clone itself: Its antigen is unidentified.

V shed 3 bases, J shed 5 bases, and the junction held 4 bases outside the gene matches. Germline V gene lookup returns CDR1 MNHEY and CDR2 SMNVEV (reference sequence). This CDR3 has 13 residues. Study-wide results and limits: Researchers reported in a later analysis that a missense DCLRE1C variant was tied to TCR beta V- and J-gene trimming. In vitro work confirmed that a few CMV-associated chains recognize CMV antigens. Researchers counted over 150 TCR beta chains as cytomegalovirus-associated.

The sequenced sample was PBMCs. This chain joins TRBV27 and TRBJ2-7; TRBD1 matches 7 bases. The source of this sequence is a man under 40 in good health and CMV-seropositive. The CDR3 loop is CASSFTGVNEQYF. The DNA of the CDR3 is TGTGCCAGCAGTTTCACAGGGGTCAACGAGCAGTACTTC.